The clone carrying this T cell receptor beta chain was observed a handful of times. Its target is unknown. This sample is part of a study of T-cell reconstitution after alpha-beta-depleted transplantation in children. The germline V and J ends were trimmed by 4 bases and 0 bases, with 11 bases remaining between them. There are 16 residues in the CDR3. The germline CDR1 and CDR2 sequences are SGHRS and YFSETQ. Notes on the study in general: Reportedly, only several hundred clones from non-depleted graft cells drove alpha-beta T-cell counts at about two months. At the one-year point after transplant, T-cell counts and TCRbeta diversity were found to come mostly from T cells that had been newly produced. Several patients had high TCRbeta diversity at day 60; it came from surviving recipient T cells and thymic progenitors.

This sample's TCRbeta library carried unique molecular identifier barcodes. MiXCR was run by TCRdb on the PCR reads, yielding one entry per CDR3 protein. In the table there are 700,000 to 950,000 distinct CDR3 sequences, roughly 15% of which are singletons. This sequence was found in a male patient aged 10 to 17 who had a stem cell transplant for acute lymphoblastic leukemia, so the T cells may come from the graft donor. The chain has TRBV5-1 and TRBJ1-6; D not resolved. The sequencing here drew on PBMCs, mostly from graft donor cells, taken 360 days after TCRalphabeta/CD19-depleted stem cell transplant. CDR3 nucleotide sequence: TGCGCCAGCAGCCCCGACTGGAGCTCCTATAATTCACCCCTCCACTTT. Protein product: CASSPDWSSYNSPLHF. Full variable domain (rest looked up from reference TRBV5-1 and TRBJ1-6): KAGVTQTPRYLIKTRGQQVTLSCSPISGHRSVSWYQQTPGQGLQFLFEYFSETQRNKGNFPGRFSGRQFSNSRSEMNVSTLELGDSALYLCASSPDWSSYNSPLHFGNGTRLTVT.